The 20 T cell receptor beta chains presented below share a single source sample, sequenced in a study of OX40 agonist ivuxolimab in advanced cancers. Sequencing was performed with immunoSEQ multiplex PCR; in TCRdb, only in-frame clones are kept and a portion is missing. The data hold around 71,000 clones, with about 78% observed a single time. The sequencing here drew on CD4+ or CD8+ T cells sorted from blood, taken in a trial of the OX40 agonist ivuxolimab. The receptors derive from an adult with an advanced solid tumor such as melanoma, head and neck, liver or kidney cancer.

The chain uses TRBV7-9 and TRBJ2-6, with 9 positions matching TRBD1. The CDR3 is 17 residues long. The germline V gene encodes CDR1 SEHNR and CDR2 FQNEAQ (reference sequence). V lost 5 bases, J lost 7 bases, and 12 bases stayed unmatched. This CDR3 reads CASSGTGPTGGANVLTF. The CDR3 coding sequence is TGTGCCAGCAGCGGGACAGGGCCTACTGGGGGAGCCAACGTCCTGACTTTC.

This sequence joins TRBV19 and TRBJ1-2; a weak D match, TRBD1 (5 bases). V gave up 4 bases and J gave up 8 bases, with 17 bases separating them. The CDR3 sequence is 14 residues long. Germline values: CDR1 LNHDA, CDR2 SQIVND (reference sequence). The CDR3 region has the DNA TGTGCCAGTAGTACCCCGGGGGGTCAGCGGGGCTACACCTTC. It is translated as CASSTPGGQRGYTF.

Written as DNA, the CDR3 is TGTGCCAGCACGACGCGCCGGGAGCACCCAGGTGGGGGCTACACCTTC. Its translation is CASTTRREHPGGGYTF. The chain carries TRBV5-6 and TRBJ1-2; D is uncertain. The CDR3 length is 16 residues. The germline CDR1 and CDR2 sequences are SGHDT and YYEEEE. Trimming stripped 6 bases from V and 8 bases from J, with 26 bases between.

The rearrangement links TRBV6-5 to TRBJ1-1; unclear D gene. CDR1 and CDR2 from the germline V gene are MNHEY and SVGAGI. This CDR3 has 15 amino acids. V was cut by 4 bases and J by 1 base, with 13 bases left in between. The CDR3 region is CASSSSRRGNTEAFF. As DNA, the CDR3 is TGTGCCAGCAGTTCCTCCCGGCGGGGGAACACTGAAGCTTTCTTT.

This clone has only a few counts. The rearrangement uses TRBV15 and TRBJ1-5; D not resolved. The CDR3 has 15 amino acids. The ends were cut back, 5 bases at V and 6 bases at J, with 17 bases in the middle. Germline loops: CDR1 LNHNV, CDR2 YYDKDF (reference sequence). The CDR3 protein is CATSAGREYFQPQHF. The DNA of the CDR3 is TGTGCCACCAGCGCAGGACGGGAATATTTTCAGCCCCAGCATTTT.

Remarks on this clone: With a much larger clone just one base away, this may be a read error. This chain connects TRBV9 to TRBJ1-1, with TRBD1 matching over 7 bases. After removal of 4 bases from V and 3 bases from J, the junction contained 9 bases not matched to a gene. The CDR3 runs to 15 residues. Germline assignment: CDR1 SGDLS and CDR2 YYNGEE. DNA for the CDR3: TGTGCCAGCAGCCTCAATCCCAGGGGGGACACTGAAGCTTTCTTT. Translated: CASSLNPRGDTEAFF.

This chain joins TRBV7-2 and TRBJ2-3; D remains unclear. Germline V gene data show CDR1 as SGHTA and CDR2 as FQGNSA. The CDR3 contains 12 residues. V was pared by 8 bases and J by 1 base, with 7 bases between. Written as DNA, the CDR3 is TGTGCCAGCGAAACAGGCACAGATACGCAGTATTTT. Its translation: CASETGTDTQYF.

This sequence joins TRBV6-1 and TRBJ2-1; 9 bases are shared with TRBD2. Germline CDR1 and CDR2: MNHNS and SASEGT. Trimming removed 3 bases from V and 7 bases from J; junction bases left unmatched: 10. The CDR3 has 16 residues. CDR3 sequence: CASSDRWRGGRNEQFF. The CDR3 DNA reads TGTGCCAGCAGTGATCGGTGGCGGGGGGGCCGGAATGAGCAGTTCTTC.

This chain uses TRBV7-9 with TRBJ1-2; TRBD1 is a possible D gene (6 bases). Germline CDR1 SEHNR, CDR2 FQNEAQ (reference sequence). With 6 bases removed from V and 7 bases from J, the gap between germline ends came to 18 bases. CDR3 length equals 14 residues. CDR3 DNA: TGTGCCAGCAGGACCCCTACAGGGTTGGGTGGCTACACCTTC. This gives the protein CASRTPTGLGGYTF.

The rearrangement uses TRBV6-5 and TRBJ1-4; 7 bases are a match to TRBD1. Unmatched junction bases numbered 7, after V lost 2 bases and J lost 4 bases. Germline CDR1 MNHEY, CDR2 SVGAGI. The CDR3 spans 16 residues. The CDR3 spells CASSYGPGGFNEKLFF. CDR3 nucleotides: TGTGCCAGCAGTTACGGGCCAGGGGGGTTTAATGAAAAACTGTTTTTT.

The rearrangement joins TRBV6-6 to TRBJ2-5, with D unclear. V lost 6 bases, J lost 3 bases, and 8 bases lay in between. Germline V gene data show CDR1 as MNHNY and CDR2 as SVGAGI (reference sequence). The CDR3 is made up of 12 amino acids. The chain's CDR3 is CASRAAKETQYF. In DNA form, the CDR3 reads TGTGCCAGCAGGGCAGCCAAAGAGACCCAGTACTTC.

The rearrangement links TRBV11-1 to TRBJ1-5; D unclear. The V end lost 5 bases, the J end lost 3 bases, and 2 bases lay between the germline ends. The CDR3 spans 11 residues. CDR1 SGHAT and CDR2 FQDESV come from the germline V gene (reference sequence). CDR3 sequence: CASSLNQPQHF. In nucleotides, the CDR3 is TGTGCCAGCAGCCTCAATCAGCCCCAGCATTTT.

This chain joins TRBV5-4 and TRBJ1-2; D possibly corresponds to TRBD1 (6 bases). The V end lost 4 bases, the J end lost 5 bases, and 15 bases lay between the germline ends. This CDR3 has 14 amino acids. CDR1 and CDR2 (germline): SGHNT, YYREEE (reference sequence). In nucleotides, the CDR3 is TGTGCCAGCAGCGCCGGTGCCAGGGGATATGGCTACACCTTC. Translation: CASSAGARGYGYTF.

This chain connects TRBV4-1 to TRBJ2-6; D may correspond to TRBD1 or TRBD2 (6 bases each). V was trimmed by 2 bases and J by 0 bases, leaving 11 bases between them. This CDR3 contains 17 residues. Germline-derived CDR1 and CDR2 are MGHRA and YSYEKL. The CDR3 loop is CASSQLGGNSGANVLTF. In nucleotides, the CDR3 is TGCGCCAGCAGCCAATTAGGGGGGAACTCTGGGGCCAACGTCCTGACTTTC.

This sequence joins TRBV18 and TRBJ2-3, with unresolved D. The CDR3 is made up of 14 amino acids. With 0 bases removed from V and 1 base from J, the gap between germline ends came to 5 bases. Germline CDR1 reads KGHSH; CDR2 reads LQKENI. The chain's CDR3 is CASSPPIRTDTQYF. The CDR3 DNA reads TGTGCCAGCTCACCACCGATCCGCACAGATACGCAGTATTTT. Variable domain in full (rest from reference TRBV18 and TRBJ2-3): NAGVMQNPRHLVRRRGQEARLRCSPMKGHSHVYWYRQLPEEGLKFMVYLQKENIIDESGMPKERFSAEFPKEGPSILRIQQVVRGDSAAYFCASSPPIRTDTQYFGPGTRLTVL.

This clone was seen a handful of times. CDR3 residues: CASSYLDRLEYF. As DNA, the CDR3 is TGTGCCAGCAGTTACTTGGACAGGTTGGAGTACTTC. The chain joins TRBV6-6 to TRBJ2-7; 7 bases align to TRBD1. V lost 1 base and J lost 11; bases outside the gene matches: 5. The germline V gene has CDR1 MNHNY and CDR2 SVGAGI (reference sequence). The CDR3 runs 12 residues.

This sequence joins TRBV19 and TRBJ1-1; D possibly corresponds to TRBD1 (5 bases). This CDR3 comprises 14 residues. V was pared by 6 bases and J by 1 base, with 12 bases between. CDR1 and CDR2 from the germline V gene are LNHDA and SQIVND (reference sequence). Here the CDR3 DNA reads TGTGCCAGTAGGCTGGGACCCACGAACACTGAAGCTTTCTTT. It translates to CASRLGPTNTEAFF.

The chain links TRBV30 to TRBJ1-2, with TRBD1 as a possible D gene (5 bases). V lost 1 base and J lost 2, with 17 bases in between. Germline CDR1 reads GTSNPN; CDR2 reads SVGIG (reference sequence). The CDR3 extends over 16 amino acids. The DNA for the CDR3 is TGTGCCTGGAGTGGGGGTTGGGGCAGGGACAACTATGGCTACACCTTC. It is translated as CAWSGGWGRDNYGYTF. Combining the CDR3 with reference TRBV30 and TRBJ1-2 gives the whole variable domain SQTIHQWPATLVQPVGSPLSLECTVEGTSNPNLYWYRQAAGRGLQLLFYSVGIGQISSEVPQNLSASRPQDRQFILSSKKLLLSDSGFYLCAWSGGWGRDNYGYTFGSGTRLTVV.

The table lists this clone with a count of one. This chain uses TRBV6-6 with TRBJ2-3; 9 bases agree with TRBD2. Trimming at V came to 10 bases and at J to 1 base, leaving 6 bases not matched to a gene. Germline V lookup: CDR1 MNHNY, CDR2 SVGAGI (reference sequence). The CDR3 runs to 14 residues. The DNA for the CDR3 is TGTGCCACCTTAAAGCGGGAGGGCACAGATACGCAGTATTTT. Protein product: CATLKREGTDTQYF.

This chain joins TRBV5-4 and TRBJ2-2; D remains ambiguous. CDR1 and CDR2 (germline): SGHNT, YYREEE (reference sequence). Trimming pared 4 bases from V and 0 bases from J, leaving 10 bases between. The CDR3 is made up of 15 amino acids. DNA for the CDR3: TGTGCCAGCAGCCCCCCGAGCCCGAACACCGGGGAGCTGTTTTTT. Its protein product is CASSPPSPNTGELFF. Based on the CDR3 plus reference TRBV5-4 and TRBJ2-2, the full variable domain is ETGVTQSPTHLIKTRGQQVTLRCSSQSGHNTVSWYQQALGQGPQFIFQYYREEENGRGNFPPRFSGLQFPNYSSELNVNALELDDSALYLCASSPPSPNTGELFFGEGSRLTVL.